The 28 T cell receptor beta chains presented below share a single source sample, sequenced in a study of identical twins. MiXCR, run by TCRdb on the 5' RACE reads, gives a single entry per CDR3 protein. The sample has about 250,000 distinct CDR3 sequences; about 8.3% are singletons. Another study also made use of these data, one on yellow fever vaccine responses in identical twins.

The sequenced material came from CD8+ T cells sorted from blood. These receptors all come from a young woman in good health.

This clonotype has a handful of counts. The chain carries TRBV6-2 or TRBV6-3 and TRBJ2-7; TRBD2 is a possible D gene (5 bases). The CDR3 consists of 15 residues. The germline V gene encodes CDR1 MNHEY and CDR2 SVGEGT. With 4 bases removed from V and 0 bases from J, the gap between germline ends came to 13 bases. This CDR3 is CASSSYSVNSYEQYF. The CDR3 bases are TGTGCCAGCAGTTCCTATAGCGTAAACTCCTACGAGCAGTACTTC.

The CDR3 DNA sequence: TGTGCCAGCAGCCCCACGGGGTGGCGGGAGCTGTTTTTT. Protein sequence: CASSPTGWRELFF. The V and J genes are TRBV7-6 and TRBJ2-2, with a tentative D call TRBD2 (5 bases). With 5 bases removed from V and 9 bases from J, the gap between germline ends came to 13 bases. Germline CDR1 and CDR2: SGHVS and FNYEAQ. The CDR3 spans 13 residues.

This clonotype was observed a few times. The chain employs TRBV6-5 and TRBJ2-2; D unclear. This CDR3 has 15 amino acids. With 6 bases removed from V and 1 base from J, the gap between germline ends came to 12 bases. Germline lookup yields CDR1 MNHEY and CDR2 SVGAGI. CDR3 region: CASRYSPQNTGELFF. CDR3 nucleotides: TGTGCCAGCAGGTACAGCCCGCAGAACACCGGGGAGCTGTTTTTT.

The rearrangement uses TRBV7-2 and TRBJ1-5; a weak D match, TRBD1 (5 bases). CDR3 size: 16 residues. Germline CDR1 SGHTA, CDR2 FQGNSA. Trimming took off 5 bases at V and 1 base at J, with 15 bases between the two ends. CDR3 sequence: CASSLGRLGSNQPQHF. The DNA for the CDR3 is TGTGCCAGCAGCCTGGGGCGGCTGGGAAGCAATCAGCCCCAGCATTTT. Full variable domain (rest looked up from reference TRBV7-2 and TRBJ1-5): GAGVSQSPSNKVTEKGKDVELRCDPISGHTALYWYRQSLGQGLEFLIYFQGNSAPDKSGLPSDRFSAERTGGSVSTLTIQRTQQEDSAVYLCASSLGRLGSNQPQHFGDGTRLSIL.

The rearrangement joins TRBV4-1 to TRBJ2-3; D gene unclear. The CDR3 covers 11 residues. Germline CDR1 reads MGHRA; CDR2 reads YSYEKL. With 5 bases removed from V and 7 bases from J, the gap between germline ends came to 7 bases. The CDR3 DNA sequence: TGCGCCAGCAGCTGGGATTATACGCAGTATTTT. Its translation is CASSWDYTQYF.

This clonotype was counted at least ten times. The chain uses TRBV6-5 and TRBJ2-7, with D possibly matching TRBD2 (6 bases). Deletions cut 8 bases from V and 12 bases from J, with 14 bases between. The germline CDR1 and CDR2 sequences are MNHEY and SVGAGI. CDR3 size: 10 residues. The CDR3 DNA reads as TGTGCCAGCCGCGGGGAAGAAAGGTACTTC. It is translated as CASRGEERYF.

A few counts support this clonotype. For the CDR3, the DNA is TGTGCCAGCAGCCCCGCCGGCGAGTACGAGCAGTACTTC. As protein: CASSPAGEYEQYF. The rearrangement joins TRBV7-9 to TRBJ2-7; D call uncertain. This CDR3 region has 13 residues. Per the germline V gene, CDR1 is SEHNR and CDR2 is FQNEAQ (reference sequence). Trimming pared 5 bases from V and 4 bases from J, leaving 12 bases between.

This clonotype came up many times. V and J are TRBV6-1 and TRBJ1-5; 10 positions match TRBD1. V lost 10 bases to trimming and J lost 4 bases; unmatched junction nucleotides: 4. The CDR3 loop spans 13 amino acids. Per germline, CDR1 MNHNS and CDR2 SASEGT. In DNA form, the CDR3 reads TGTGCCACCTCGGGACAGGGGAATCAGCCCCAGCATTTT. Translating it yields CATSGQGNQPQHF.

The CDR3 spells CASSFVNRKLNTGELFF. The CDR3 DNA reads as TGTGCCAGCAGTTTCGTAAACAGAAAATTGAACACCGGGGAGCTGTTTTTT. J is TRBJ2-2 and V is TRBV28, with D uncertain. Trimming took 3 bases from V and 1 from J, leaving 15 bases between them. Germline V gene sequence: CDR1 MDHEN, CDR2 SYDVKM. The CDR3 is 17 residues long. Full variable domain (remainder filled in from reference TRBV28 and TRBJ2-2): DVKVTQSSRYLVKRTGEKVFLECVQDMDHENMFWYRQDPGLGLRLIYFSYDVKMKEKGDIPEGYSVSREKKERFSLILESASTNQTSMYLCASSFVNRKLNTGELFFGEGSRLTVL.

This clonotype has just a few counts. The DNA of the CDR3 is TGCGCCAGCAGCCAGGACTATGCTGCCGGGACGAGGCAGTATTTT. Protein product: CASSQDYAAGTRQYF. This chain links TRBV4-3 with TRBJ2-3; the D gene is possibly TRBD2 (6 bases). Germline V gives CDR1 LGHNA, CDR2 YSLEER. This CDR3 comprises 15 residues. Trimming removed 3 bases from V and 11 bases from J, with 21 bases in between.

This clonotype occurred a few times. This sequence joins TRBV12-5 and TRBJ2-3; possibly TRBD2 for D (5 bases). The CDR3 runs to 14 residues. In germline, CDR1 is LGHNT, CDR2 FRNRAP. Trimming took off 6 bases at V and 4 bases at J, with 14 bases between the two ends. The CDR3 region is CASGDGLRSDTQYF. CDR3 DNA sequence: TGTGCTAGTGGGGACGGACTGAGATCAGATACGCAGTATTTT.

The chain carries TRBV10-3 and TRBJ2-1; TRBD1 or TRBD2 may be the D gene (5 bases each). From germline, CDR1 is ENHRY and CDR2 SYGVKD. V was pared by 5 bases and J by 5 bases, with 13 bases between. The length of the CDR3 is 14 residues. CDR3 DNA sequence: TGTGCCATCAGTCCTTCTCGGGGCGACAATGAGCAGTTCTTC. It codes for CAISPSRGDNEQFF.

The chain is built from TRBV2 and TRBJ2-2, with no clear D. Between the trimmed V and J ends, which lost 9 bases and 6 bases, there was a span of 5 bases. There are 10 residues in the CDR3. Germline values: CDR1 SNHLY, CDR2 FYNNEI. CDR3 region: CASEAGELFF. CDR3 sequence (DNA): TGTGCCAGTGAGGCCGGGGAGCTGTTTTTT.

CDR3 nucleotides: TGCAAAATCGGACGCCCCGAGTTTAATTCACCCCTCCACTTT. Protein product: CKIGRPEFNSPLHF. The chain recombines TRBV29-1 with TRBJ1-6; D gene unclear. CDR3 size: 14 residues. Germline V lookup: CDR1 SQVTM, CDR2 ANQGSEA.

Many counts were recorded for this clonotype. The rearrangement joins TRBV12-3 or TRBV12-4 to TRBJ2-2; the D gene is possibly TRBD2 (7 bases). The CDR3 length is 16 residues. Trimming cost V 1 base and J 5 bases, with 14 bases left between them. DNA for the CDR3: TGTGCCAGCAGTTTAGAGCGGACAGCGGGAACCGGGGAGCTGTTTTTT. It translates to CASSLERTAGTGELFF.

There are many counts of this clonotype. The V gene is TRBV27, the J gene TRBJ2-7; 7 positions agree with TRBD1. This CDR3 region has 14 residues. The germline gives CDR1 MNHEY, CDR2 SMNVEV (reference sequence). V trimming: 6 bases; J trimming: 0 bases; junction bases outside the gene matches: 5. CDR3: CASSLGGSSYEQYF. CDR3 in DNA: TGTGCCAGCAGCTTAGGGGGCAGCTCCTACGAGCAGTACTTC.

V is TRBV18 and J is TRBJ2-1, with a weak D call TRBD1 (6 bases). The CDR3 runs 16 residues. V shed 3 bases and J shed 4 bases, with 16 bases lying between them. Germline V CDR1 and CDR2: KGHSH, LQKENI. In DNA form, the CDR3 reads TGTGCCAGCTCACCCCGACAGGAGGTATGGTACAATGAGCAGTTCTTC. Translation gives CASSPRQEVWYNEQFF.

The sample holds many counts of this clonotype. V is TRBV5-1 and J is TRBJ2-1; D uncertain. Per germline, CDR1 SGHRS and CDR2 YFSETQ. V was trimmed by 0 bases and J by 6 bases, leaving 4 bases between them. This CDR3 comprises 12 residues. CDR3 in amino acids: CASSLEGNEQFF. The DNA of the CDR3 is TGCGCCAGCAGCTTGGAGGGCAATGAGCAGTTCTTC. The variable domain in full, with the rest retrieved from reference TRBV5-1 and TRBJ2-1, is KAGVTQTPRYLIKTRGQQVTLSCSPISGHRSVSWYQQTPGQGLQFLFEYFSETQRNKGNFPGRFSGRQFSNSRSEMNVSTLELGDSALYLCASSLEGNEQFFGPGTRLTVL.

The chain is built from TRBV6-2 or TRBV6-3 and TRBJ2-7; D call uncertain. V was pared by 2 bases and J by 6 bases, with 5 bases between. The CDR3 contains 11 residues. Germline loops: CDR1 MNHEY, CDR2 SVGEGT. Written as DNA, the CDR3 is TGTGCCAGCAGTTACGGTTCCGAGCAGTACTTC. Protein: CASSYGSEQYF.

This chain uses TRBV5-1 with TRBJ2-7; the D gene could be TRBD1 or TRBD2 (6 bases each). Germline CDR1 SGHRS, CDR2 YFSETQ. This CDR3 is 14 amino acids long. V was pared by 4 bases and J by 2 bases, with 13 bases between. CDR3 nucleotide sequence: TGCGCCAGCAGCCCAGGGGAGGCCCCCTACGAGCAGTACTTC. This sequence encodes CASSPGEAPYEQYF.

The chain carries TRBV27 and TRBJ2-7; 7 bases fit TRBD1. CDR1 and CDR2 (germline): MNHEY, SMNVEV (reference sequence). This CDR3 region has 13 residues. The J segment lost 5 bases and the V segment lost 5 bases, leaving 6 bases of the junction unmatched. The CDR3 protein is CASSHDRDNEQYF. For the CDR3, the DNA is TGTGCCAGCAGTCATGACAGGGACAACGAGCAGTACTTC.

The table lists this clonotype with many counts. The chain uses TRBV11-2 and TRBJ2-7; 10 bases match TRBD1. V gave up 5 bases and J gave up 4 bases; unmatched junction bases: 8. Germline CDR1 SGHAT, CDR2 FQNNGV. CDR3 length equals 15 residues. Here the CDR3 DNA reads TGTGCCAGCAGCGTTCGACCGGGACAGGGGTACGAGCAGTACTTC. Encoded protein: CASSVRPGQGYEQYF.

The V and J genes are TRBV27 and TRBJ2-1; D may match TRBD1 or TRBD2 (5 bases each). Trimming stripped 4 bases from V and 7 bases from J, with 17 bases between. Looked up from germline, CDR1 is MNHEY and CDR2 is SMNVEV (reference sequence). This CDR3 contains 15 residues. Here the CDR3 DNA reads TGTGCCAGCAGTTGGGACCCCCTATCGGATAATGAGCAGTTCTTC. Translation gives CASSWDPLSDNEQFF.

The DNA of the CDR3 is TGTGCCAGCAGTTACCCCGGGAATATGCCCTACAATGAGCAGTTCTTC. This sequence encodes CASSYPGNMPYNEQFF. The chain employs TRBV6-2 or TRBV6-3 and TRBJ2-1, with D perhaps TRBD2 (5 bases). This CDR3 comprises 16 residues. From germline, CDR1 is MNHEY and CDR2 SVGEGT. The ends were cut back, 2 bases at V and 2 bases at J, with 13 bases in the middle.

The gene calls are TRBV6-2 or TRBV6-3 and TRBJ2-1; D perhaps matches TRBD2 (7 bases). Germline V gene data show CDR1 as MNHEY and CDR2 as SVGEGT. Trimming pared 4 bases from V and 6 bases from J, leaving 10 bases between. CDR3 length equals 13 residues. The CDR3: CASSWGGSNEQFF. The DNA of the CDR3 is TGTGCCAGCAGTTGGGGGGGCTCCAATGAGCAGTTCTTC.

The J gene is TRBJ2-1, the V gene TRBV11-3, with D perhaps matching TRBD1 (6 bases). CDR1 is SGHNT, CDR2 YENEEA, per germline. The CDR3 totals 15 residues. With 2 bases removed from V and 8 bases from J, the gap between germline ends came to 16 bases. CDR3 nucleotides: TGTGCCAGCAGCTTAAACAGGGTCTGTAGACATGAGCAGTTCTTC. Amino acid sequence: CASSLNRVCRHEQFF.

V is TRBV4-3 and J is TRBJ2-1; 7 nucleotides agree with TRBD2. V gave up 1 base and J gave up 6 bases; unmatched junction bases: 6. The germline V gene encodes CDR1 LGHNA and CDR2 YSLEER. The CDR3 runs to 15 residues. The CDR3 spells CASSQGRGGPNEQFF. The CDR3 bases are TGCGCCAGCAGCCAAGGTAGGGGAGGGCCCAATGAGCAGTTCTTC.

This clonotype was observed at least ten times. V is TRBV4-2 and J is TRBJ2-3; D is ambiguous. Trimming cost V 0 bases and J 7 bases, with 11 bases left between them. CDR1 is LGHNA, CDR2 YNFKEQ, per germline. The CDR3 runs to 14 residues. CDR3 DNA sequence: TGTGCCAGCAGCCAAGATCAGGTCGGGTATACGCAGTATTTT. Translated, it gives CASSQDQVGYTQYF.